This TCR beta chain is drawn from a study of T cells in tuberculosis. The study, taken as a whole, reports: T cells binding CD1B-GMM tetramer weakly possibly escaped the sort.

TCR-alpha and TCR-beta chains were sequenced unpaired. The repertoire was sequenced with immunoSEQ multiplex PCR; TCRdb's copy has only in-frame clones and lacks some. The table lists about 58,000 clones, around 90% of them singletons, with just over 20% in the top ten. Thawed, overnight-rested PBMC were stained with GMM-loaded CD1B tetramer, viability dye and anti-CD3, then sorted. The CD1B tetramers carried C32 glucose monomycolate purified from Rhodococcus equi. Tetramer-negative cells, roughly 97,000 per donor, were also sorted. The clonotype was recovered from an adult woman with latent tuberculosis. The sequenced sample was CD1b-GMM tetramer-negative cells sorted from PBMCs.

The CDR3 is CASSTPGTGRNTIYF. The CDR3 region has the DNA TGTGCCAGCAGCACCCCCGGGACAGGGAGAAACACCATATATTTT. This sequence joins TRBV28 and TRBJ1-3, with TRBD1 identical over 9 bases. The length of the CDR3 is 15 residues. Germline CDR1 is MDHEN and CDR2 is SYDVKM. With 6 bases clipped from V and 5 bases from J, the junction kept 8 bases outside the gene matches.